The T cell receptor beta chain under discussion was sequenced for a study of T cells in Graves' hyperthyroidism and ophthalmopathy (dated by TCRdb to between 2017 and 2020). Turning to the overall study: A discovery cohort of approximately 97 patients, approximately 44 with Graves' ophthalmopathy and approximately 60 with stable Graves' hyperthyroidism, was used to find distinguishing TCR V-J signatures. Whether ophthalmopathy could be predicted prospectively was tested in an independent validation cohort made up of roughly 19 hyperthyroidism patients plus 17 patients who later progressed to ophthalmopathy. The roughly 90 discovery patients were divided at random into training and test sets in a 7:3 ratio. In addition, the study compared T-cell repertoires in thyroid tissue and in blood from about 6 Graves' hyperthyroidism patients. Once sampling was done, hyperthyroidism patients were given methimazole at a starting dose of 30 mg daily, whereas ophthalmopathy patients were given high-dose intravenous methylprednisolone. The paper reports TCR Vbeta CDR3 sequencing of about 140 peripheral blood samples: some 44 ophthalmopathy, about 75 hyperthyroidism and around 17 progressor patients.

Stable Graves' hyperthyroidism was defined as the absence of progression to ophthalmopathy over 18 months of follow-up. Hyperthyroidism patients were newly diagnosed, with disease duration under 2 months, and aged 18 to 65 years. Patients with uncontrolled infections, other autoimmune diseases, pregnancy or lactation were excluded. Diagnoses were based on clinical symptoms, serum thyroxine and TRAb, thyroid ultrasound and orbital computed tomography. Total RNA was extracted using Trizol reagent, and RNA quality was assessed on an Agilent 2100 Bioanalyzer. Broader findings and caveats from the paper: Most expanded thyroid clonotypes (frequency above 0.001) were also detected in blood, suggesting blood repertoires may reflect thyroid immune responses. In validation, the model predicted progression to ophthalmopathy a median of around six months before onset, with over 55% sensitivity and roughly 79% specificity. A 13 V-J signature model separated ophthalmopathy from stable hyperthyroidism, with approximately 87% sensitivity and around 84% specificity in cross-validation and 80%/75% in testing. Sample size was not statistically predetermined, and investigators were not blinded to group allocation.

This clonotype was observed a few times. Its antigen is not yet known. Per-base quality was not reported, and no clone a single base away is much larger than it. There are 15 amino acids in the CDR3, from cysteine to phenylalanine inclusive. Only the CDR3 DNA stays, 45 bases, in frame from base 1. CDR1 and CDR2, per the germline V gene (reference sequence), are SEHNR and FQNEAQ. V is pared back by 3 bases and J by 5 bases, with 14 bases lying between the germline termini. TCR beta CDR3 regions were amplified from RNA transcripts. For the first round of RT-PCR on the TCR CDR3, the HTBI primer set was used together with the Qiagen OneStep RT-PCR kit. The libraries were constructed in a second round of multiplex PCR and then size-selected and purified. Sequencing of the libraries was done on an Illumina HiSeq2000 using paired-end 100 bp reads. The authors processed their data as follows. SOAPnuke was used to process the raw data, throwing out any read that contained adapters or uncalled bases, had a mean Phred below 15, or lacked an exact constant-primer or identifier match. COPE v1.2.5 was used to merge the high-quality paired reads, and each unique nucleotide sequence was defined as a clonotype. MiTCR v1.1 was used to align clonotypes to the IMGT TRBV, TRBD and TRBJ reference segments. The analysis included only V-J combinations with a frequency above 0.0001, which together covered approximately 99% of the repertoires. A TCS score was defined as the ratio between F50 (clonal expansion) and ExV (chaos), using BLOSUM62-based TCRdist between CDR3 peptides within each V-J. Welch's t-statistics and random forest reduced around 510 V-J features to 10 to 15, which were used in a naive Bayes classifier (R e1071). The public reads were reanalyzed by TCRdb: fastp trimming at Q25, MiXCR alignment, in-frame beta chains only. Every distinct CDR3 protein forms one entry, paired with its most common genes and DNA. These V and J calls rely on TCRdb rather than the paper's analysis. The sample has hundreds of thousands of distinct CDR3 sequences on record, 40% to 55% of them singletons. Of the sample, 8.2% is held by the ten largest clones.

In this chain, TRBV7-9 is recombined with TRBJ1-5; confidence is insufficient to name the D gene. The TCR was taken from a woman between 18 and 29 years old with Graves' hyperthyroidism. Donor details come from another sample of the same person, matched by shared clones. The sample comprised peripheral blood or thyroid tissue (not recorded which). The CDR3 here reads CASSFIGDGDQPQHF. The nucleotide sequence reads as follows: TGTGCCAGCAGCTTCATCGGGGATGGGGATCAGCCCCAGCATTTT.